Listed here are 11 T cell receptor beta chains from one sample, sequenced in a study of blood T cells in healthy people across ages. A J-beta primer mix and a sample-barcoded 5' primer were used in a second PCR of about 7 to 12 cycles. TCRdb re-called the 5' RACE reads with MiXCR, one entry per CDR3 protein. Here the sample spans around 800,000 distinct CDR3 sequences, around 45% being singletons. The sequenced material came from blood. The origin of the receptors is an elderly man in good health.

This clonotype was counted at least ten times. The chain uses TRBV29-1 and TRBJ2-3; D unresolved. Deletions cut 1 base from V and 2 bases from J, with 4 bases between. Germline assignment: CDR1 SQVTM and CDR2 ANQGSEA. CDR3 length equals 12 residues. CDR3 coding DNA: TGCAGCGTTGAAGGCAACACAGATACGCAGTATTTT. Protein: CSVEGNTDTQYF.

In its sample, this clonotype was seen a few times. The J gene is TRBJ2-1, the V gene TRBV7-9; weak D call: TRBD2 (5 bases). Looked up from germline, CDR1 is SEHNR and CDR2 is FQNEAQ (reference sequence). The CDR3 spans 15 residues. Trimming stripped 2 bases from V and 3 bases from J, with 11 bases between. The CDR3 here is CASSLSRRIYNEQFF. DNA of the CDR3: TGTGCCAGCAGCTTATCTAGGAGGATCTACAATGAGCAGTTCTTC.

This clonotype occurred once. The chain combines TRBV29-1 with TRBJ1-1; D remains unclear. The CDR3 runs to 13 residues. Germline-derived CDR1 and CDR2 are SQVTM and ANQGSEA. V was trimmed by 5 bases and J by 0 bases, leaving 10 bases between them. The DNA of the CDR3 is TGCAGCGTTCTACTAGGGATGAACACTGAAGCTTTCTTT. This encodes CSVLLGMNTEAFF. Full variable domain (remainder filled in from reference TRBV29-1 and TRBJ1-1): SAVISQKPSRDICQRGTSLTIQCQVDSQVTMMFWYRQQPGQSLTLIATANQGSEATYESGFVIDKFPISRPNLTFSTLTVSNMSPEDSSIYLCSVLLGMNTEAFFGQGTRLTVV.

The chain has TRBV20-1 and TRBJ1-2; TRBD1 agrees at 9 bases. The CDR3 extends over 13 amino acids. The ends lost 5 bases at V and 4 bases at J; junction bases unmatched: 5. The V gene's germline CDR1 is DFQATT and CDR2 SNEGSKA (reference sequence). CDR3: CSASQGATYGYTF. The DNA for the CDR3 is TGCAGTGCTTCACAGGGGGCCACCTATGGCTACACCTTC.

The table lists this clonotype with many counts. This chain joins TRBV20-1 and TRBJ2-7; 9 bases fit TRBD2. There are 13 residues in the CDR3. Germline loops: CDR1 DFQATT, CDR2 SNEGSKA (reference sequence). V gave up 5 bases and J gave up 3 bases; unmatched junction bases: 5. The CDR3 DNA reads as TGCAGTGCTGATAGCGGGGGTAGCTACGAGCAGTACTTC. Its translation is CSADSGGSYEQYF.

Here the CDR3 reads CASRGLDEKLFF. For the CDR3, the DNA is TGTGCCAGCAGGGGGCTGGATGAAAAACTGTTTTTT. The chain uses TRBV6-1 and TRBJ1-4, with D perhaps matching TRBD1 (5 bases). This CDR3 comprises 12 residues. V shed 6 bases and J shed 6 bases, with 8 bases lying between them. Germline V gives CDR1 MNHNS, CDR2 SASEGT.

This clonotype was seen many times. The V and J genes are TRBV6-6 and TRBJ2-3; no reliable D call. The CDR3 has 11 amino acids. Trimming pared 0 bases from V and 5 bases from J, leaving 0 bases between. In germline, CDR1 is MNHNY, CDR2 SVGAGI (reference sequence). CDR3 in amino acids: CASSYSDTQYF. CDR3 coding DNA: TGTGCCAGCAGTTACTCAGATACGCAGTATTTT.

In this sample, this clonotype turned up a few times. The rearrangement links TRBV5-1 to TRBJ2-2; no clear D. Germline CDR1 and CDR2: SGHRS and YFSETQ. V gave up 1 base and J gave up 5 bases, with 3 bases separating them. The length of the CDR3 is 12 residues. The CDR3 is CASSLFTGELFF. CDR3 bases: TGCGCCAGCAGCTTGTTTACCGGGGAGCTGTTTTTT.

For this clonotype: This clone may be a read error of a much larger clone one base away. The chain recombines TRBV30 with TRBJ1-1, with TRBD1 matching over 10 bases. This CDR3 is 13 amino acids long. Trimming removed 7 bases from V and 9 bases from J; junction bases left unmatched: 11. Germline V gene lookup returns CDR1 GTSNPN and CDR2 SVGIG (reference sequence). The CDR3 loop is CASNRDRGSKAFF. In DNA form, the CDR3 reads TGTGCCTCAAACCGGGACAGGGGTTCTAAAGCTTTCTTT.

The V gene is TRBV28, the J gene TRBJ2-6; 9 bases match TRBD1. Per the germline V gene, CDR1 is MDHEN and CDR2 is SYDVKM. Germline trimming cut 1 base from V and 0 bases from J; bases unmatched to any gene: 4. The CDR3 is 18 residues long. This CDR3 is CASSLSGTGPSGANVLTF. The DNA for the CDR3 is TGTGCCAGCAGTTTATCAGGGACAGGGCCCTCTGGGGCCAACGTCCTGACTTTC.

The chain is built from TRBV5-6 and TRBJ1-2; no definite D call. CDR3 length: 14 amino acids. The V gene lost 1 base and the J gene lost 5 bases, with 12 bases spanning the gap. CDR1 and CDR2 from the germline V gene are SGHDT and YYEEEE. Written as DNA, the CDR3 is TGTGCCAGCAGCTTGTCGGCAGGTCGATATGGCTACACCTTC. It codes for CASSLSAGRYGYTF.